Presented here are 2 T cell receptor beta chains from one specimen sequenced in a study of CD8 T cells in ankylosing spondylitis. Whole-study results and caveats: A TCR beta motif of several highly homologous variants appeared characteristic of ankylosing spondylitis blood.

No antigens are known for them. TCRdb re-analysed the 5' RACE reads in MiXCR, keeping a single row per CDR3 protein. The data show 700,000 to 850,000 distinct CDR3 sequences, 10% to 15% seen once. Sequencing used blood, either unsorted or a sorted T cell fraction (not recorded which). The receptors shown here come from a male donor with ankylosing spondylitis.

The rearrangement joins TRBV28 to TRBJ1-5; 8 positions match TRBD1. This CDR3 region has 15 residues. CDR1 is MDHEN, CDR2 SYDVKM, per germline. J lost 6 bases, V lost 6 bases, and 10 bases had no gene match. CDR3: CASRPGGGTIQPQHF. CDR3 nucleotide sequence: TGTGCCAGCAGGCCAGGGGGCGGAACAATTCAGCCCCAGCATTTT.

The chain employs TRBV20-1 and TRBJ1-1; TRBD1 might be the D (6 bases). CDR3 length: 13 amino acids. The germline gives CDR1 DFQATT, CDR2 SNEGSKA (reference sequence). The V gene lost 6 bases and the J gene lost 5 bases, with 16 bases spanning the gap. The CDR3 nucleotides are TGCAGTGCGAGGGGGTTCTGGGAGACTGAAGCTTTCTTT. Translation: CSARGFWETEAFF.